This note documents a single TCR beta chain sequence. Its antigen is not identified. MiXCR, applied by TCRdb to the 5' RACE reads, yields one record per CDR3 protein. The repertoire holds 450,000 or so distinct CDR3 sequences, with less than 25% as singletons. This specimen comes from a study of identical twins. Study findings and constraints: Twins shared beta out-of-frame sequences in excess, but this excess was weaker.

Germline V gene lookup returns CDR1 MNHEY and CDR2 SVGEGT. The germline V and J ends were trimmed by 3 bases and 0 bases, with 9 bases remaining between them. The CDR3 loop spans 15 amino acids. These sequences were also reported in another study, on T cells expressing NK-cell markers. That source adds: NKG2C+ dominant clonotype frequencies in six donors were roughly 1.0-7.5% of CD8+ T cells.

The material sequenced was CD4+ T cells sorted from blood. The chain employs TRBV6-2 or TRBV6-3 and TRBJ2-1; D might be TRBD2 (6 bases). The origin of this receptor is a woman between 18 and 30 years old in good health. In nucleotides, the CDR3 is TGTGCCAGCAGTTATTTTAGCGGCTCCTACAATGAGCAGTTCTTC. Its protein product is CASSYFSGSYNEQFF.